The 19 T cell receptor beta chains below all came from one sample that was sequenced in a study of early T cells in non-severe SARS-CoV-2 infection. TCRdb processed the 5' RACE reads anew with MiXCR; each CDR3 protein has one entry. The sample holds some 49,000 distinct CDR3 sequences, roughly 8% seen once. The sample consisted of whole blood. These receptors originate from an adult who was a healthcare worker with PCR-confirmed SARS-CoV-2 infection or an uninfected control (not recorded which).

This clonotype came up a few times. J is TRBJ2-3 and V is TRBV20-1, with 8 bases fitting TRBD2. Trimming at V came to 4 bases and at J to 5 bases, leaving 8 bases not matched to a gene. The germline CDR1 and CDR2 sequences are DFQATT and SNEGSKA (reference sequence). The CDR3 loop spans 14 amino acids. CDR3 sequence reads: CSATAAGGRDTQYF. The CDR3 DNA is TGCAGTGCTACTGCCGCGGGGGGCAGAGATACGCAGTATTTT.

A few counts support this clonotype. The genes are TRBV6-1 and TRBJ1-5; D possibly corresponds to TRBD1 (6 bases). In germline, CDR1 is MNHNS, CDR2 SASEGT. The V gene lost 6 bases and the J gene lost 11 bases, with 17 bases spanning the gap. The CDR3 runs 13 residues. CDR3 coding DNA: TGTGCCAGCAGCCGGGACATAGGCGAGGCCCAGCATTTT. It codes for CASSRDIGEAQHF.

This clonotype was found a few times. The chain employs TRBV6-7 and TRBJ2-3, with 7 bases matching TRBD2. TRBV6-7 is noted as an ORF with a role that remains uncertain. Germline trimming cut 4 bases from V and 2 bases from J; bases unmatched to any gene: 6. The CDR3 length is 15 residues. CDR3: CASSCQRDLTDTQYF. The CDR3 DNA sequence: TGTGCCAGCAGTTGCCAGCGGGACCTCACAGATACGCAGTATTTT.

This clonotype was detected only a few times. The chain uses TRBV6-1 and TRBJ2-1; no definite D call. CDR1 and CDR2 (germline): MNHNS, SASEGT. This CDR3 is built from 14 residues. V was cut by 6 bases and J by 1 base, with 10 bases left in between. The CDR3 region has the DNA TGTGCCAGCAGCCTAGTGGATTCCTACAATGAGCAGTTCTTC. As protein: CASSLVDSYNEQFF.

This clonotype was found a few times. V and J are TRBV4-2 and TRBJ2-7; 8 bases match TRBD1. V trimming: 3 bases; J trimming: 7 bases; junction bases outside the gene matches: 8. CDR1 is LGHNA, CDR2 YNFKEQ, per germline. The CDR3 length is 14 residues. The CDR3 spells CASSHTQGAGEQYF. The CDR3 DNA reads as TGTGCCAGCAGCCACACCCAGGGGGCCGGTGAGCAGTACTTC.

This clonotype was counted only a few times. V and J are TRBV6-6 and TRBJ2-1; D unresolved. Germline CDR1 MNHNY, CDR2 SVGAGI (reference sequence). CDR3 length equals 16 residues. V was cut by 2 bases and J by 0 bases, with 11 bases left in between. CDR3 DNA: TGTGCCAGCAGTTACGGCATGGGGTCCTCCTACAATGAGCAGTTCTTC. Its translation: CASSYGMGSSYNEQFF.

This clonotype was recorded a few times. The V call is TRBV6-1, the J call TRBJ2-1, with D uncertain. The CDR3 length is 13 residues. Between the trimmed V and J ends, which lost 5 bases and 7 bases, there was a span of 12 bases. CDR1 and CDR2 from the germline V gene are MNHNS and SASEGT. The CDR3 sequence: CASSPTGSNEQFF. The CDR3 region has the DNA TGTGCCAGCAGTCCCACTGGGTCGAATGAGCAGTTCTTC.

This clonotype was detected ten times or more. The chain couples TRBV18 to TRBJ1-5; a weak D match, TRBD1 (6 bases). Between the trimmed V and J ends, which lost 0 bases and 6 bases, there was a span of 15 bases. The length of the CDR3 is 16 residues. Looked up from germline, CDR1 is KGHSH and CDR2 is LQKENI. DNA for the CDR3: TGTGCCAGCTCACCACCGGGCGACAGGTCCACTCAGCCCCAGCATTTT. Translating it yields CASSPPGDRSTQPQHF. Looking up the rest from reference TRBV18 and TRBJ1-5 gives the full variable domain: NAGVMQNPRHLVRRRGQEARLRCSPMKGHSHVYWYRQLPEEGLKFMVYLQKENIIDESGMPKERFSAEFPKEGPSILRIQQVVRGDSAAYFCASSPPGDRSTQPQHFGDGTRLSIL.

Note on this clonotype: The junction departs from the called germline gene at one end, perhaps through a read error. The chain uses TRBV15 and TRBJ1-2; D is possibly TRBD1 (5 bases). This CDR3 spans 14 amino acids. From germline, CDR1 is LNHNV and CDR2 YYDKDF (reference sequence). The CDR3, as DNA: TGTGCCACCAGCAGAGTGGGGGATGACTATGGCTACAACTTC. Amino acid sequence: CATSRVGDDYGYNF.

By its share, this clonotype is medium-sized. The genes are TRBV12-3 or TRBV12-4 and TRBJ2-1; unclear D gene. The CDR3 has 9 residues. Trimming removed 10 bases at V and 8 bases at J, with 6 bases between. The CDR3 DNA reads TGTGCCACTTCCCATGAGCAGTTCTTC. Its protein is CATSHEQFF.

The chain recombines TRBV7-2 with TRBJ2-7, with 9 bases matching TRBD1. This CDR3 is built from 15 residues. V lost 4 bases and J lost 6; bases outside the gene matches: 10. Germline-derived CDR1 and CDR2 are SGHTA and FQGNSA. CDR3 amino acids: CASSSLGDRAAEQYF. As DNA, the CDR3 is TGTGCCAGCAGCTCCCTGGGGGACAGGGCCGCCGAGCAGTACTTC. The variable domain in full, with the rest retrieved from reference TRBV7-2 and TRBJ2-7, is GAGVSQSPSNKVTEKGKDVELRCDPISGHTALYWYRQSLGQGLEFLIYFQGNSAPDKSGLPSDRFSAERTGGSVSTLTIQRTQQEDSAVYLCASSSLGDRAAEQYFGPGTRLTVT.

The chain is built from TRBV12-3 or TRBV12-4 and TRBJ2-1, with D unclear. V lost 1 base, J lost 8 bases, and 6 bases lay in between. This CDR3 comprises 12 residues. This CDR3 is CASSLDQYEQFF. CDR3 DNA: TGTGCCAGCAGTTTAGACCAGTATGAGCAGTTCTTC.

A few counts support this clonotype. The chain couples TRBV2 to TRBJ2-7, with TRBD2 identical over 16 bases. Germline V CDR1 and CDR2: SNHLY, FYNNEI. The V gene end was trimmed by 5 bases and the J gene end by 7 bases; junction bases not matched to a gene: 11. The length of the CDR3 is 17 residues. The CDR3 region has the DNA TGTGCCAGCAGTTCGGGACTAGCGGGAGGGACACTGCGGGAGCAGTACTTC. Translated: CASSSGLAGGTLREQYF. The full variable domain, in which reference TRBV2 and TRBJ2-7 provide the parts outside the CDR3, is EPEVTQTPSHQVTQMGQEVILRCVPISNHLYFYWYRQILGQKVEFLVSFYNNEISEKSEIFDDQFSVERPDGSNFTLKIRSTKLEDSAMYFCASSSGLAGGTLREQYFGPGTRLTVT.

This clonotype was observed a few times. This sequence joins TRBV7-9 and TRBJ1-5; D ambiguous. In germline, CDR1 is SEHNR, CDR2 FQNEAQ (reference sequence). The CDR3 extends over 11 amino acids. Trimming cost V 8 bases and J 5 bases, with 7 bases left between them. DNA for the CDR3: TGTGCCAGCTGGGTATATCAGCCCCAGCATTTT. It specifies CASWVYQPQHF. Supplemented by reference TRBV7-9 and TRBJ1-5, the full variable domain reads DTGVSQNPRHKITKRGQNVTFRCDPISEHNRLYWYRQTLGQGPEFLTYFQNEAQLEKSRLLSDRFSAERPKGSFSTLEIQRTEQGDSAMYLCASWVYQPQHFGDGTRLSIL.

The chain links TRBV2 to TRBJ1-1, with D uncertain. The CDR3 extends over 14 amino acids. The germline V and J ends were trimmed by 4 bases and 5 bases, with 14 bases remaining between them. Germline CDR1 reads SNHLY; CDR2 reads FYNNEI. The CDR3 bases are TGTGCCAGCAGTGGAAGCGGAGTGGCGACTGAAGCTTTCTTT. Translating it yields CASSGSGVATEAFF. Together with reference TRBV2 and TRBJ1-1, the CDR3 gives the full variable domain: EPEVTQTPSHQVTQMGQEVILRCVPISNHLYFYWYRQILGQKVEFLVSFYNNEISEKSEIFDDQFSVERPDGSNFTLKIRSTKLEDSAMYFCASSGSGVATEAFFGQGTRLTVV.

The chain uses TRBV27 and TRBJ2-2, with a tentative D call TRBD2 (5 bases). Trimming took off 4 bases at V and 7 bases at J, with 16 bases between the two ends. The CDR3 has 15 amino acids. Germline-derived CDR1 and CDR2 are MNHEY and SMNVEV (reference sequence). The CDR3 DNA is TGTGCCAGCAGTTGGACTCTGGGCGGCGTCGGGGAGCTGTTTTTT. Amino acids: CASSWTLGGVGELFF.

This clonotype was detected ten times or more. This chain uses TRBV11-2 with TRBJ2-3, with TRBD2 matching 9 bases. The germline V gene has CDR1 SGHAT and CDR2 FQNNGV. This CDR3 has 16 amino acids. V was pared by 3 bases and J by 1 base, with 5 bases of the junction left unmatched. The CDR3 is CASSFSGSGGTDTQYF. In DNA form, the CDR3 reads TGTGCCAGCAGCTTTAGCGGGAGTGGTGGCACAGATACGCAGTATTTT.

This clonotype was observed a handful of times. V and J are TRBV6-5 and TRBJ2-1, with D maybe TRBD1 (8 bases). CDR1 is MNHEY and CDR2 is SVGAGI in the germline V gene. V lost 6 bases, J lost 7 bases, and 19 bases lay in between. This CDR3 has 15 amino acids. CDR3 coding DNA: TGTGCCAGCAGGATGAACAGGGGGGGAGGGAATGAGCAGTTCTTC. The encoded protein is CASRMNRGGGNEQFF.

In its sample, this clonotype was seen a few times. CDR3 protein: CATSRESGQGALETQYF. As DNA, the CDR3 is TGTGCCACCAGCAGAGAGAGTGGTCAGGGGGCATTGGAGACCCAGTACTTC. The gene calls are TRBV15 and TRBJ2-5; 8 bases are shared with TRBD1. The CDR3 is 17 residues long. After removal of 0 bases from V and 5 bases from J, the junction contained 11 bases not matched to a gene. Per germline, CDR1 LNHNV and CDR2 YYDKDF (reference sequence).